These T cell receptor beta chains were read from a single sample in a study of T cells after posttransplantation cyclophosphamide. TCRdb's table, derived via immunoSEQ multiplex PCR, lists solely in-frame clones and lacks some. The data show fewer than 60,000 clones, around 94% seen once. Material: PBMCs. These receptors all come from a woman between 25 and 40 years old in good health and a related stem cell transplant donor. The CDR3 runs from the conserved cysteine through the conserved F or W. D genes are given only for firm matches. Clone size, where shown, is once, few, many, or a class for clones that have expanded.

abundance,j_gene,v_gene,d_gene,CDR3aa,CDR3nt
-,TRBJ1-1,TRBV9,-,CASSLTTGTEAFF,TGTGCCAGCAGCCTTACTACAGGCACTGAAGCTTTCTTT
-,TRBJ2-6,TRBV19,-,CASSIGTGIGSGANVLTF,TGTGCCAGTAGTATAGGCACGGGGATAGGCTCTGGGGCCAACGTCCTGACTTTC
-,TRBJ2-5,TRBV10-1,TRBD1,CASSESGQGGETQYF,TGCGCCAGCAGTGAGTCGGGACAGGGTGGGGAGACCCAGTACTTC
-,TRBJ1-5,TRBV6-6,-,CASSPDQGLNQPQHF,TGTGCCAGCAGCCCCGATCAGGGGTTAAATCAGCCCCAGCATTTT
-,TRBJ2-1,TRBV27,-,CASTLRGGAGNEQFF,TGTGCCAGCACTCTGAGGGGGGGCGCTGGCAATGAGCAGTTCTTC
-,TRBJ1-1,TRBV7-9,-,CASSLTQEAFF,TGTGCCAGCAGCTTAACACAGGAAGCTTTCTTT
-,TRBJ1-1,TRBV6-1,TRBD1,CASRDRGLFTEAFF,TGTGCCAGCAGGGACAGGGGGCTGTTCACTGAAGCTTTCTTT
-,TRBJ2-1,TRBV6-1,TRBD2,CASSSGLEAYNEQFF,TGTGCCAGCAGCTCGGGACTAGAAGCCTACAATGAGCAGTTCTTC
-,TRBJ2-7,TRBV27,-,CASSSPSRDIIGEQYF,TGTGCCAGCAGTTCACCCTCCCGGGACATTATCGGCGAGCAGTACTTC
-,TRBJ2-5,TRBV5-1,-,CASGQGAFGETQYF,TGCGCCAGCGGCCAAGGGGCCTTCGGAGAGACCCAGTACTTC
-,TRBJ2-5,TRBV30,-,CAWTSLETQYF,TGTGCCTGGACTTCCTTAGAGACCCAGTACTTC
-,TRBJ2-5,TRBV11-3,-,CASSPRGTGKGVETQYF,TGTGCCAGCAGCCCGCGAGGAACAGGGAAGGGGGTAGAGACCCAGTACTTC
few,TRBJ1-1,TRBV13,TRBD1,CASSPRGTGQTEAFF,TGTGCCAGCAGCCCAAGGGGGACAGGGCAAACTGAAGCTTTCTTT
-,TRBJ1-2,TRBV18,-,CASSPGEGAYGYTF,TGTGCCAGCTCACCGGGGGAGGGCGCGTATGGCTACACCTTC
-,TRBJ2-7,TRBV5-1,-,CASRAGWNYDEQYF,TGCGCCAGCAGAGCTGGATGGAACTACGACGAGCAGTACTTC
-,TRBJ2-3,TRBV19,-,CASSTGEPTDTQYF,TGTGCCAGTAGTACCGGAGAGCCCACAGATACGCAGTATTTT
-,TRBJ2-7,TRBV7-2,TRBD1,CASNRDRSSKQYF,TGTGCCAGCAACCGGGACAGGTCCTCAAAGCAGTACTTC
once,TRBJ1-2,TRBV19,TRBD1,CASRTGTVYGYTF,TGTGCCAGTAGAACCGGGACAGTCTATGGCTACACCTTC
-,TRBJ2-3,TRBV19,TRBD2,CASSLGLAVTDTQYF,TGTGCCAGTAGTTTAGGACTAGCGGTCACAGATACGCAGTATTTT
-,TRBJ2-1,TRBV7-9,TRBD2,CASSSPGGAHNEQFF,TGTGCCAGCAGCTCCCCGGGGGGGGCACACAATGAGCAGTTCTTC
-,TRBJ2-1,TRBV4-1,-,CASSLTGTSNEQFF,TGCGCCAGCAGCCTTACAGGTACGAGCAATGAGCAGTTCTTC
-,TRBJ2-2,TRBV6-1,TRBD2,CASRRLAGNTGELFF,TGTGCCAGCAGGCGGCTAGCGGGTAACACCGGGGAGCTGTTTTTT
-,TRBJ1-2,TRBV25-1,TRBD1,CASSGQGSPTNYGYTF,TGTGCCAGCAGTGGACAGGGGAGCCCGACTAACTATGGCTACACCTTC
-,TRBJ1-6,TRBV27,TRBD1,CASKPDRVTPLHF,TGTGCCAGCAAGCCCGACAGGGTCACACCCCTCCACTTT
-,TRBJ1-2,TRBV18,-,CASSDTDYGYTF,TGTGCCAGCTCAGACACGGACTATGGCTACACCTTC
-,TRBJ2-3,TRBV19,TRBD2,CASSIIAGGPTDTQYF,TGTGCCAGTAGTATAATAGCGGGGGGCCCGACAGATACGCAGTATTTT
-,TRBJ2-7,TRBV5-1,TRBD1,CASSKRQGLIYEQYF,TGCGCCAGCAGTAAGAGACAGGGGTTAATCTACGAGCAGTACTTC
few,TRBJ1-3,TRBV6-5,TRBD1,CASSRDSSGNTIYF,TGTGCCAGCAGTCGGGACAGCTCTGGAAACACCATATATTTT
-,TRBJ1-6,TRBV14,-,CASSQEGRWTYNSPLHF,TGTGCCAGCAGCCAAGAAGGCAGGTGGACCTATAATTCACCCCTCCACTTT
once,TRBJ1-2,TRBV5-6,TRBD1,CASSLAGQGAYGYTF,TGTGCCAGCAGCTTGGCAGGACAGGGGGCTTACGGCTACACCTTC
once,TRBJ1-6,TRBV6-6,TRBD1,CASRTGGSIVGSPLHF,TGTGCATCTCGGACAGGGGGATCGATTGTTGGTTCACCCCTCCACTTT
-,TRBJ2-7,TRBV28,-,CASSSGTSYEQYF,TGTGCCAGCAGCTCCGGGACAAGCTACGAGCAGTACTTC
medium-sized,TRBJ1-1,TRBV14,TRBD1,CASSLRTGWNTEAFF,TGTGCCAGCAGCCTGCGGACAGGTTGGAACACTGAAGCTTTCTTT
-,TRBJ2-7,TRBV5-4,-,CASSKTSLGSYEQYF,TGTGCCAGCAGCAAAACTAGCCTCGGTTCCTACGAGCAGTACTTC
-,TRBJ2-7,TRBV5-1,TRBD1,CASSLAQGANYEQYF,TGCGCCAGCAGCTTGGCTCAGGGGGCGAACTACGAGCAGTACTTC